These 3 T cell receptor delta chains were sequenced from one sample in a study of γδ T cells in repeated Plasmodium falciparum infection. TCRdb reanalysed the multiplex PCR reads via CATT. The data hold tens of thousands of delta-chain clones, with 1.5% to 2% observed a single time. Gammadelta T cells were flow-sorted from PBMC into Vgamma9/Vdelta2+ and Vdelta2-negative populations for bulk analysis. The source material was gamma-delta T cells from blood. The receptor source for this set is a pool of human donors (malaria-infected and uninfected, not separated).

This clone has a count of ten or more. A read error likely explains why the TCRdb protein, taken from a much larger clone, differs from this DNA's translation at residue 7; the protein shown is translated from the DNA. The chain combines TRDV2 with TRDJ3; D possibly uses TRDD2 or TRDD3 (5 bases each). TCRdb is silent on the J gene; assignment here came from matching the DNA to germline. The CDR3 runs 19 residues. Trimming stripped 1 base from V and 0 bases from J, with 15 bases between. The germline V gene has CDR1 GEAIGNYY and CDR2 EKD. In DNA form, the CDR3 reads TGTGCCTGTGACACTCCTAGGGGACAAAGCTCCTGGGACACCCGACAGATGTTTTTC. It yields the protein CACDTPRGQSSWDTRQMFF.

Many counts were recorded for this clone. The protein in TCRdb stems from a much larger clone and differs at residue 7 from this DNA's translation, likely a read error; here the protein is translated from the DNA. CDR3 coding DNA: TGTGCTCTTGGGGAAAATCTCGGGCTGAGATTCAATAAACTCATCTTT. It encodes CALGENLGLRFNKLIF. This chain joins TRDV1 and TRDJ1; D gene uncertain. Trimming stripped 2 bases from V and 6 bases from J, with 19 bases between. Germline assignment: CDR1 TSWWSYY and CDR2 QGS. The CDR3 is made up of 16 amino acids.

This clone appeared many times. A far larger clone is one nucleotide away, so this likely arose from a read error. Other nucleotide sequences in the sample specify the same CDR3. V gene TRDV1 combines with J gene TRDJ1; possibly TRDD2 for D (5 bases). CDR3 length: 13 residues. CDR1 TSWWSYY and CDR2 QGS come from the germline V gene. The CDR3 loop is CALGSPFSDKLIF. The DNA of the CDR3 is TGTGCCCTTGGGTCCCCCTTCTCCGATAAACTCATCTTT.